Presented here are 31 T cell receptor beta chains from one specimen sequenced in a study of persistence of HIV-infected CD4 T cells. The libraries were made with immunoSEQ version 4 in survey mode. Generated by immunoSEQ multiplex PCR, the TCRdb table keeps only in-frame clones and is missing some. The sample carries about 40,000 clones, 78% recorded once. Antigen specificity for these receptors is unknown. An overlapping HIV-1 Gag peptide pool stimulated these cells at 0.75 to 1 ug/peptide/mL. Memory cells lacking CD40L and CD69 with high CD45RO were sorted. The starting material was CD4+ T cells sorted from PBMCs after roughly 18-hour stimulation, obtained from a patient who received antiretroviral therapy. The receptors here all came from an adult man with HIV who was CMV-seropositive.

The rearrangement joins TRBV15 to TRBJ2-5; the D gene is possibly TRBD1 (6 bases). The V gene lost 1 base and the J gene lost 4 bases, with 13 bases spanning the gap. This CDR3 has 15 residues. Germline loops: CDR1 LNHNV, CDR2 YYDKDF (reference sequence). The CDR3 loop is CATSRGTVSGETQYF. In DNA, the CDR3 is TGTGCCACCAGCAGAGGGACAGTGAGCGGAGAGACCCAGTACTTC.

The rearrangement uses TRBV24-1 and TRBJ2-2; D gene unclear. Germline CDR1 KGHDR, CDR2 SFDVKD. V was trimmed by 6 bases and J by 7 bases, leaving 11 bases between them. CDR3 length: 13 amino acids. The chain's CDR3 is CATSYSNLGELFF. CDR3 sequence (DNA): TGTGCCACCAGTTATTCCAATCTCGGGGAGCTGTTTTTT.

This chain joins TRBV20-1 and TRBJ2-3, with a weak D call TRBD2 (6 bases). The V end was cut by 5 bases, the J end by 6 bases, with 9 bases between. The CDR3 is 11 residues long. The germline V gene has CDR1 DFQATT and CDR2 SNEGSKA (reference sequence). The CDR3 loop is CSAGDSDTQYF. The CDR3, as DNA: TGCAGTGCTGGGGACTCCGATACGCAGTATTTT.

The chain joins TRBV30 to TRBJ2-1; the D is unclear. The V gene lost 5 bases and the J gene lost 5 bases, with 13 bases spanning the gap. The CDR3 sequence is 13 residues long. Germline V lookup: CDR1 GTSNPN, CDR2 SVGIG (reference sequence). The CDR3 DNA follows: TGTGCCTGGGACAAGGAGCTAAACAATGAGCAGTTCTTC. Its protein is CAWDKELNNEQFF. Full variable domain (remainder filled in from reference TRBV30 and TRBJ2-1): SQTIHQWPATLVQPVGSPLSLECTVEGTSNPNLYWYRQAAGRGLQLLFYSVGIGQISSEVPQNLSASRPQDRQFILSSKKLLLSDSGFYLCAWDKELNNEQFFGPGTRLTVL.

The chain carries TRBV18 and TRBJ1-5, with a possible D match to TRBD1 (5 bases). Germline CDR1 reads KGHSH; CDR2 reads LQKENI. V lost 3 bases and J 1 base, leaving 13 bases between the germline ends. The CDR3 spans 16 residues. CDR3 loop: CASSPARGGSNQPQHF. The CDR3 nucleotides are TGTGCCAGCTCACCCGCTCGGGGGGGAAGCAATCAGCCCCAGCATTTT.

The chain employs TRBV6-2 or TRBV6-3 and TRBJ2-1, with 16 bases aligning to TRBD2. CDR1 is MNHEY and CDR2 is SVGEGT in the germline V gene. The CDR3 has 19 residues. Germline trimming cut 4 bases from V and 0 bases from J; bases unmatched to any gene: 6. CDR3 bases: TGTGCCAGCAGTTCACCGGGACTAGCGGGAGGGAGCTCCTACAATGAGCAGTTCTTC. As protein: CASSSPGLAGGSSYNEQFF.

The CDR3 DNA reads TGCGCCAGCAGCCAAGACGTAGGTGGCGGGAGGGTTTATACCGGGGAGCTGTTTTTT. It codes for CASSQDVGGGRVYTGELFF. The chain links TRBV4-1 to TRBJ2-2, with 9 bases lining up with TRBD2. The length of the CDR3 is 19 residues. The J segment lost 5 bases and the V segment lost 0 bases, leaving 13 bases of the junction unmatched. In germline, CDR1 is MGHRA, CDR2 YSYEKL.

This clone was counted a single time. This rearrangement joins TRBV7-2 to TRBJ1-1, with D hard to call. Germline CDR1 is SGHTA and CDR2 is FQGNSA. CDR3 length: 13 residues. The V gene lost 2 bases and the J gene lost 1 base, with 5 bases spanning the gap. As DNA, the CDR3 is TGTGCCAGCAGCTTAACTTCGAACACTGAAGCTTTCTTT. It specifies CASSLTSNTEAFF.

The chain links TRBV12-3 or TRBV12-4 to TRBJ1-1; D uncertain. The CDR3 has 13 amino acids. V was pared by 3 bases and J by 3 bases, with 8 bases between. In DNA, the CDR3 is TGTGCCAGCAGTTTTAAGGCGTACACTGAAGCTTTCTTT. Encoded protein: CASSFKAYTEAFF.

Only a few counts were recorded for this clone. The J gene is TRBJ2-2, the V gene TRBV25-1; tentative D call: TRBD1 (5 bases). The CDR3 has 16 amino acids. Trimming cost V 3 bases and J 0 bases, with 11 bases left between them. Germline V gene sequence: CDR1 MGHDK, CDR2 SYGVNS. The CDR3 DNA reads as TGTGCCAGCAGTGATAGGGGCAGCTCGAACACCGGGGAGCTGTTTTTT. Protein product: CASSDRGSSNTGELFF.

This chain links TRBV5-4 with TRBJ1-2; possibly TRBD1 for D (6 bases). The ends were cut back, 0 bases at V and 2 bases at J, with 8 bases in the middle. The CDR3 consists of 14 residues. Germline V gives CDR1 SGHNT, CDR2 YYREEE (reference sequence). The CDR3 bases are TGTGCCAGCAGCTTGGACGGACAGAACTATGGCTACACCTTC. It codes for CASSLDGQNYGYTF.

V and J are TRBV2 and TRBJ1-1; perhaps TRBD1 as D (5 bases). V shed 4 bases and J shed 2 bases, with 17 bases lying between them. Germline V gene sequence: CDR1 SNHLY, CDR2 FYNNEI. There are 16 residues in the CDR3. The CDR3 loop reads CASSGWGGPGNTEAFF. CDR3 coding DNA: TGTGCCAGCAGTGGTTGGGGCGGCCCAGGTAACACTGAAGCTTTCTTT.

This clone was found once. The chain recombines TRBV5-1 with TRBJ1-2; TRBD1 matches at 8 bases. The CDR3 length is 14 residues. Germline V CDR1 and CDR2: SGHRS, YFSETQ. V shed 4 bases, J shed 4 bases, and the junction held 6 bases outside the gene matches. The DNA for the CDR3 is TGCGCCAGCAGCCTGGACAGGGAGGCCTATGGCTACACCTTC. Amino acids: CASSLDREAYGYTF.

The chain joins TRBV5-1 to TRBJ1-1; no reliable D call. V was cut by 0 bases and J by 9 bases, with 12 bases left in between. Germline V gene data show CDR1 as SGHRS and CDR2 as YFSETQ. This CDR3 comprises 13 residues. CDR3 sequence reads: CASSLDRAAQAFF. In DNA, the CDR3 is TGCGCCAGCAGCTTGGATAGGGCAGCCCAAGCTTTCTTT.

This chain connects TRBV6-2 or TRBV6-3 to TRBJ1-4; D unresolved. This CDR3 has 14 amino acids. Germline V gene sequence: CDR1 MNHEY, CDR2 SVGEGT. V lost 6 bases, J lost 7 bases, and 15 bases lay in between. CDR3 in amino acids: CASSKQKGPEKLFF. In DNA form, the CDR3 reads TGTGCCAGCAGCAAGCAGAAGGGCCCTGAAAAACTGTTTTTT.

The chain links TRBV6-2 or TRBV6-3 to TRBJ2-3; D uncertain. The CDR3 sequence is 13 residues long. The ends were cut back, 5 bases at V and 2 bases at J, with 8 bases in the middle. The germline V gene encodes CDR1 MNHEY and CDR2 SVGEGT. CDR3 sequence reads: CASSGRFTDTQYF. The CDR3 DNA is TGTGCCAGCAGTGGGCGGTTCACAGATACGCAGTATTTT.

The CDR3 DNA reads TGTGCCAGTAGTCTCCACGACGGATCCCGGGGGGAGACCCAGTACTTC. This translates into CASSLHDGSRGETQYF. The chain has TRBV19 and TRBJ2-5; tentative D call: TRBD2 (6 bases). Trimming took off 5 bases at V and 5 bases at J, with 21 bases between the two ends. There are 16 residues in the CDR3. Germline CDR1 reads LNHDA; CDR2 reads SQIVND (reference sequence).

The chain employs TRBV5-6 and TRBJ1-6, with D possibly being TRBD1 (6 bases). This CDR3 is 15 amino acids long. Germline lookup yields CDR1 SGHDT and CDR2 YYEEEE. Trimming removed 5 bases at V and 3 bases at J, with 12 bases between. The CDR3 coding sequence is TGTGCCAGCAGGACGAACAGGGTCTATAATTCACCCCTCCACTTT. Protein: CASRTNRVYNSPLHF.

This clone was detected once. This chain uses TRBV30 with TRBJ1-2; possible D gene TRBD1, 5 bases. CDR1 GTSNPN and CDR2 SVGIG come from the germline V gene (reference sequence). V lost 3 bases and J 6 bases, leaving 14 bases between the germline ends. This CDR3 contains 13 residues. The CDR3 is CAWSGARVDGYTF. The DNA for the CDR3 is TGTGCCTGGAGCGGGGCTCGGGTGGATGGCTACACCTTC.

The count of this clone is one. The chain carries TRBV6-5 and TRBJ2-7; D may be TRBD2 (7 bases). This CDR3 contains 13 residues. CDR1 is MNHEY and CDR2 is SVGAGI in the germline V gene. Between the trimmed V and J ends, which lost 8 bases and 9 bases, there was a span of 20 bases. The CDR3 nucleotides read TGTGCCAGCCAAACGGGGGGCCAGGCGGGGCAGTACTTC. Protein sequence: CASQTGGQAGQYF.

For the CDR3, the DNA is TGCGCCAGCAGCTTATCAGGGGAGAGAGGAACGAATGGCTACACCTTC. Translating gives CASSLSGERGTNGYTF. V and J are TRBV5-1 and TRBJ1-2; D is perhaps TRBD1 (6 bases). The CDR3 loop spans 16 amino acids. The V end was cut by 2 bases, the J end by 6 bases, with 20 bases between. Germline V gene sequence: CDR1 SGHRS, CDR2 YFSETQ.

This clone was seen a few times. This sequence joins TRBV10-3 and TRBJ1-2, with D maybe TRBD1 (5 bases). V was clipped by 9 bases and J by 2 bases, with 19 bases between them. This CDR3 is built from 15 residues. Germline lookup yields CDR1 ENHRY and CDR2 SYGVKD. CDR3 protein: CAIDDTGSLNYGYTF. CDR3 DNA: TGTGCCATAGATGATACAGGAAGCCTAAACTATGGCTACACCTTC.

The chain couples TRBV18 to TRBJ2-1, with D possibly being TRBD2 (6 bases). CDR3 size: 13 residues. Germline values: CDR1 KGHSH, CDR2 LQKENI. V was clipped by 0 bases and J by 9 bases, with 9 bases between them. This CDR3 is CASSPPYGSEQFF. The CDR3 nucleotides read TGTGCCAGCTCACCACCGTACGGGAGTGAGCAGTTCTTC.

A word on this clone: A read error may account for a junction end that differs from germline. V gene TRBV6-5 combines with J gene TRBJ2-3; 13 positions agree with TRBD2. Germline V gene data show CDR1 as MNHEY and CDR2 as SVGAGI. This CDR3 spans 13 amino acids. Written as DNA, the CDR3 is TGCGGACTAGCGGGAGCTAACACAGATACGCAGTATTTT. It codes for CGLAGANTDTQYF.

The chain employs TRBV6-1 and TRBJ1-3; D gene uncertain. The V and J ends lost 2 bases and 7 bases respectively, with 9 bases between them. CDR1 is MNHNS, CDR2 SASEGT, per germline. The CDR3 contains 13 residues. The CDR3 DNA reads as TGTGCCAGCAGTGAACCGGTGAGGAACACCATATATTTT. Protein: CASSEPVRNTIYF.

Remarks on this clone: This sample also contains other DNA sequences that code for the same CDR3. The chain has TRBV5-1 and TRBJ1-3, with D perhaps matching TRBD1 (6 bases). Trimming pared 5 bases from V and 0 bases from J, leaving 9 bases between. The germline CDR1 and CDR2 sequences are SGHRS and YFSETQ. The CDR3 loop spans 14 amino acids. CDR3 in amino acids: CASSEGGSGNTIYF. CDR3 DNA sequence: TGCGCCAGCAGTGAAGGGGGCTCTGGAAACACCATATATTTT.

The chain joins TRBV4-1 to TRBJ1-2; D remains unclear. The CDR3 consists of 15 residues. The germline V gene encodes CDR1 MGHRA and CDR2 YSYEKL. Trimming shortened V by 1 base and J by 8 bases, and 17 bases separated the two germline ends. The chain's CDR3 is CASSQARAAVGGYTF. CDR3 coding DNA: TGCGCCAGCAGCCAAGCAAGGGCGGCGGTCGGAGGCTACACCTTC.

The chain combines TRBV2 with TRBJ2-7, with TRBD2 as a possible D gene (6 bases). The CDR3 covers 16 residues. Trimming stripped 8 bases from V and 2 bases from J, with 22 bases between. In germline, CDR1 is SNHLY, CDR2 FYNNEI. The CDR3 nucleotides are TGTGCCAGCGCCGAGGAGACGGGGAGGCTTGCCTACGAGCAGTACTTC. It specifies CASAEETGRLAYEQYF. Complete variable domain (other parts from reference TRBV2 and TRBJ2-7): EPEVTQTPSHQVTQMGQEVILRCVPISNHLYFYWYRQILGQKVEFLVSFYNNEISEKSEIFDDQFSVERPDGSNFTLKIRSTKLEDSAMYFCASAEETGRLAYEQYFGPGTRLTVT.

In DNA form, the CDR3 reads TGTGCCAGCAGTTGGATGTACCGGTCCCAGCATTTT. It codes for CASSWMYRSQHF. The chain links TRBV6-6 to TRBJ1-5; D remains ambiguous. The V and J ends lost 4 bases and 11 bases respectively, with 12 bases between them. Germline loops: CDR1 MNHNY, CDR2 SVGAGI (reference sequence). The CDR3 is made up of 12 amino acids.

The chain links TRBV7-9 to TRBJ2-5; 7 bases are shared with TRBD1. Per germline, CDR1 SEHNR and CDR2 FQNEAQ (reference sequence). CDR3 length: 17 amino acids. The V segment lost 1 base and the J segment 5 bases; nucleotides outside the gene matches: 13. The CDR3 sequence is CASSLGVAGGPLETQYF. The CDR3 DNA reads TGTGCCAGCAGCTTAGGTGTCGCAGGGGGTCCATTGGAGACCCAGTACTTC.

This chain connects TRBV19 to TRBJ2-7; 10 nucleotides match TRBD1. The CDR3 is 17 residues long. CDR1 and CDR2 (germline): LNHDA, SQIVND (reference sequence). V shed 3 bases and J 1 base; nucleotides not matched to a gene: 9. CDR3: CASSMGTGDPRSYEQYF. The CDR3 DNA reads TGTGCCAGTAGTATGGGGACAGGGGACCCTCGATCCTACGAGCAGTACTTC.